This paragraph covers one T cell receptor beta chain sequence. What antigen it recognizes has not been identified. No much larger clonotype is one base removed from it; base qualities were not supplied. What the time point label conveys for this sample: baseline before first vaccination. Vaccinee samples came from UK trials COV001 and COV002, including a single-blind randomized controlled phase 2/3 trial of AZD1222 (ChAdOx1 nCoV-19) in healthy adults. For TCRbeta chain sequencing, PBMC samples from trial participants were taken at day 0 and at day 28 after the second dose. This sample was taken from a study of T cell responses to AZD1222 COVID-19 vaccine (dated by TCRdb to the early 2020s). With regard to the full study: AZD1222 recipients given second doses at about 4 weeks or at about 12 weeks were pooled, since spike-specific TCR depth and breadth were not found to differ between the two schedules. A total of 233 trial participants underwent TCR sequencing, of whom about 200 had received two doses of AZD1222 and approximately 26 had received two doses of the MenACWY control vaccine. Trial participants were enrolled into age subgroups of 18-55, 56-69 and 70-plus years, which contained about 150, 28 and 57 TCR-sequenced participants, respectively. The paper's findings and limits, for the study overall: Participants were mostly white British, with more females than males. The authors suggested clonal diversity may have been underestimated. In the small 56-69-year group, the increase in depth fell short of significance, most likely because of low power. After two AZD1222 doses, both the breadth and the depth of spike-specific TCRs were significantly higher than at day 0 and than in MenACWY recipients. Vaccine-associated CD4 TCRs spanned the whole spike protein, with dominant responses in regions 160-218 and 743-854. Reportedly, close to half of the unique spike-specific TCRs recognized epitopes lying outside the regions that are mutated in the B.1.351 and B.1.1.7 variants. Because no day 14 peak-response samples were available, the repertoires could be characterized only after the peak T cell response. Conclusions about previously exposed vaccinees were limited because only six or seven AZD1222 recipients were SARS-CoV-2 seropositive at baseline.

V was cut back by 4 bases and J by 4 bases, leaving a gap of 19 bases between them. From its cysteine to its phenylalanine, the CDR3 spans 16 amino acids. Only CDR3 DNA is held: 48 bases, read in frame from base 1. Taken from the germline V gene, the CDR1 and CDR2 loops are SGHRS and YFSETQ. The CDR3 regions of human TCRbeta chains were analyzed by immunosequencing. From the authors' description of their analysis: TCRs in the repertoires were compared against a reference library of SARS-CoV-2-specific TCRs that had been generated with the MIRA antigen-specificity platform. Breadth was defined as the fraction of unique TCRs that were SARS-CoV-2-associated, and depth was defined as the fraction of total T cells that were SARS-CoV-2-associated. Using the MIRA data, every spike-specific TCR was mapped to the spike region that the TCR reacted to and assigned to either a CD4 or a CD8 class. Log10-transformed breadth and depth values were compared by one-way ANOVA with Sidak's multiple comparisons tests. TCRdb stores this immuneACCESS table with in-frame sequences only. Part of the clones is absent; in the studies checked, under half of the shortfall reflects unresolved V genes, and no reason is known for the rest. Clone size and the V and J calls come from that table; the DNA yielded D and trimming. In this sample the table shows over 120,000 clones, around 92% of which occur a single time. The ten largest account for 1.5% to 2% of the sample.

This TCR came from an adult in good health. Material: peripheral blood, obtained on day 0 of AZD1222 vaccination. Recombination connected TRBV5-1 to TRBJ2-3; the D gene may be TRBD1 or TRBD2, since each aligns over 6 bases. Here the CDR3 is given as CASSPRGGGRADTQYF. The DNA sequence is given as TGCGCCAGCAGCCCCCGAGGAGGGGGTCGCGCAGATACGCAGTATTTT. Beyond the CDR3, the reference TRBV5-1 and TRBJ2-3 genes provide the residues; the full variable domain reads: KAGVTQTPRYLIKTRGQQVTLSCSPISGHRSVSWYQQTPGQGLQFLFEYFSETQRNKGNFPGRFSGRQFSNSRSEMNVSTLELGDSALYLCASSPRGGGRADTQYFGPGTRLTVL.